This is a list of T cell receptor beta chains from one sample in a study of blood T cell repertoires in COVID-19. The data were produced by immunoSEQ multiplex PCR, yet TCRdb's version contains in-frame clones alone and is incomplete. The sample holds hundreds of thousands of clones, about 90% seen once. Sequencing was done on a sample of PBMCs or T cells enriched from blood (not recorded which). The receptors derive from a woman in her twenties or thirties with acute COVID-19. Both conserved end residues are part of each CDR3. The D gene is left open where the match is weak. A clone size is listed for some rows: how often the clone was seen (once, few, many), or a class if it is expanded.

NA | NA | TRBJ1-3 | TRBV5-1 | CASSPRQPGNTIYF | TGCGCCAGCAGCCCCAGACAACCTGGAAACACCATATATTTT
TRBD1 | NA | TRBJ2-7 | TRBV7-3 | CASSFASDRGIYEQYF | TGTGCCAGCAGCTTTGCTAGCGACAGGGGGATCTACGAGCAGTACTTC
NA | NA | TRBJ1-1 | TRBV30 | CAWAPGMNTEAFF | TGTGCCTGGGCGCCAGGTATGAACACTGAAGCTTTCTTT
NA | NA | TRBJ1-3 | TRBV12-5 | CASGGGLNTIYF | TGTGCTAGTGGGGGGGGGCTGAACACCATATATTTT
NA | few | TRBJ2-7 | TRBV29-1 | CSVVGRADFSEQYF | TGCAGCGTTGTCGGCAGGGCCGACTTCAGCGAGCAGTACTTC
NA | NA | TRBJ2-3 | TRBV28 | CASSHLDRTFFFTDTQYF | TGTGCCAGCAGTCATCTAGACAGAACTTTCTTTTTCACAGATACGCAGTATTTT
NA | NA | TRBJ1-1 | TRBV29-1 | CSVEGDVRGSAEAFF | TGCAGCGTTGAAGGGGATGTCAGGGGTTCCGCTGAAGCTTTCTTT
NA | NA | TRBJ1-2 | TRBV28 | CASSLSFIAGGRYGYTF | TGTGCCAGCAGTTTATCTTTTATTGCCGGCGGGCGCTATGGCTACACCTTC
NA | NA | TRBJ2-2 | TRBV28 | CASRLEPGELFF | TGTGCCAGCAGGCTGGAGCCCGGGGAGCTGTTTTTT
NA | NA | TRBJ1-4 | TRBV19 | CASSTQSPGGGNEKLFF | TGTGCCAGTAGTACCCAATCGCCGGGGGGAGGTAATGAAAAACTGTTTTTT
TRBD1 | once | TRBJ1-6 | TRBV7-2 | CASSLAGQGGIVPLHF | TGTGCCAGCAGCTTAGCAGGACAGGGGGGAATCGTCCCCCTCCACTTT
NA | NA | TRBJ2-7 | TRBV19 | CASSNRDWASEQYF | TGTGCCAGTAGTAACCGGGACTGGGCCTCCGAGCAGTACTTC
NA | NA | TRBJ1-4 | TRBV28 | CASSLPQGSNEKLFF | TGTGCCAGCAGTTTGCCACAGGGCTCAAATGAAAAACTGTTTTTT
TRBD1 | NA | TRBJ1-1 | TRBV4-1 | CASSQEGQGQRAFF | TGCGCCAGCAGCCAAGAGGGTCAGGGACAGCGAGCTTTCTTT
NA | NA | TRBJ2-3 | TRBV7-3 | CASSPQAPPDTQYF | TGTGCCAGCAGCCCACAAGCGCCACCAGATACGCAGTATTTT
TRBD2 | NA | TRBJ2-4 | TRBV7-3 | CASSVGLGNIQYF | TGTGCCAGCAGCGTGGGACTAGGAAACATTCAGTACTTC
NA | once | TRBJ1-6 | TRBV2 | CASSEVAGRNNSPLHF | TGTGCCAGCAGTGAGGTGGCAGGCAGAAATAATTCACCCCTCCACTTT
TRBD2 | NA | TRBJ2-2 | TRBV28 | CASSFFYSSGRAVVAGELFF | TGTGCCAGCAGTTTTTTTTATTCTAGCGGGAGGGCCGTCGTTGCCGGGGAGCTGTTTTTT
NA | NA | TRBJ2-5 | TRBV19 | CASSITAMHQETQYF | TGTGCCAGTAGTATTACAGCTATGCACCAAGAGACCCAGTACTTC
NA | NA | TRBJ2-3 | TRBV27 | CASSLSPNGDTQYF | TGTGCCAGCAGTTTATCCCCTAATGGAGATACGCAGTATTTT
TRBD1 | few | TRBJ1-1 | TRBV7-3 | CASSRDRNTEAFF | TGTGCCAGCAGCCGGGACAGAAACACTGAAGCTTTCTTT
TRBD2 | few | TRBJ2-5 | TRBV5-4 | CASSFSAGEKGTQYF | TGTGCCAGCAGCTTTTCCGCGGGGGAAAAGGGAACCCAGTACTTC
TRBD1 | NA | TRBJ1-5 | TRBV7-3 | CASSPTGGNQPQHF | TGTGCCAGCAGCCCCACAGGGGGCAATCAGCCCCAGCATTTT
TRBD1 | NA | TRBJ2-3 | TRBV7-8 | CASSPRGPLTDTQYF | TGTGCCAGCAGCCCGAGGGGGCCCTTGACAGATACGCAGTATTTT
TRBD1 | few | TRBJ1-2 | TRBV19 | CASSPEGTGVKVDGYTF | TGTGCCAGTAGTCCCGAGGGAACAGGGGTAAAGGTCGATGGCTACACCTTC
NA | NA | TRBJ2-3 | TRBV7-9 | CASSRQGTDTQYF | TGTGCCAGCAGCCGACAGGGCACAGATACGCAGTATTTT
NA | NA | TRBJ2-5 | TRBV15 | CATSQGETQYF | TGTGCCACCAGTCAGGGGGAGACCCAGTACTTC
NA | NA | TRBJ1-1 | TRBV28 | CASSAPGERRTEAFF | TGTGCCAGCAGTGCCCCAGGGGAAAGAAGGACTGAAGCTTTCTTT
NA | NA | TRBJ1-5 | TRBV7-2 | CASSGGVSNQPQHF | TGTGCCAGCAGCGGAGGGGTAAGCAATCAGCCCCAGCATTTT
TRBD2 | NA | TRBJ2-1 | TRBV7-8 | CASSVEIAGGRNEQFF | TGTGCCAGCAGCGTTGAGATAGCGGGGGGGCGCAATGAGCAGTTCTTC
TRBD1 | few | TRBJ1-1 | TRBV29-1 | CSAHRGSVNTEAFF | TGCAGCGCACACAGGGGGAGCGTGAACACTGAAGCTTTCTTT
NA | few | TRBJ2-1 | TRBV20-1 | CSATSGAGQFF | TGCAGTGCGACCTCAGGGGCAGGGCAGTTCTTC
NA | NA | TRBJ2-1 | TRBV7-9 | CASSLLQTAYNEQFF | TGTGCCAGCAGCTTATTACAGACGGCCTACAATGAGCAGTTCTTC
NA | NA | TRBJ1-3 | TRBV28 | CASGGAGLGNTIYF | TGTGCCAGTGGGGGGGCAGGGTTAGGAAACACCATATATTTT
NA | NA | TRBJ2-1 | TRBV29-1 | CSVWGPNEQFF | TGCAGCGTTTGGGGGCCCAATGAGCAGTTCTTC
NA | NA | TRBJ1-2 | TRBV28 | CASSSPGRDPYGYTF | TGTGCCAGCAGTTCCCCGGGGAGGGATCCCTATGGCTACACCTTC
NA | NA | TRBJ2-5 | TRBV7-9 | CASSLGTTQETQYF | TGTGCCAGCAGCTTAGGGACTACCCAGGAGACCCAGTACTTC
NA | NA | TRBJ1-2 | TRBV2 | CASSAGDRNGYTF | TGTGCCAGCAGTGCAGGGGATCGTAATGGCTACACCTTC
TRBD1 | NA | TRBJ2-2 | TRBV7-8 | CASSLAGTGAANTGELFF | TGTGCCAGCAGCTTAGCCGGGACAGGGGCCGCGAACACCGGGGAGCTGTTTTTT
TRBD1 | NA | TRBJ2-1 | TRBV4-1 | CASSPVPGQGWRQFF | TGCGCCAGCAGCCCCGTCCCGGGACAGGGATGGAGGCAGTTCTTC
NA | NA | TRBJ2-6 | TRBV19 | CASSGVADFYSGANVLTF | TGTGCCAGCAGTGGGGTAGCGGACTTTTACTCTGGGGCCAACGTCCTGACTTTC
NA | NA | TRBJ2-2 | TRBV11-2 | CASSLETGTNTGELFF | TGTGCCAGCAGCTTAGAGACAGGGACTAACACCGGGGAGCTGTTTTTT
NA | NA | TRBJ1-5 | TRBV30 | CAWNRQRLRGNQPQHF | TGTGCCTGGAATCGACAGCGCCTCAGGGGCAATCAGCCCCAGCATTTT
NA | NA | TRBJ2-5 | TRBV9 | CASSVRELQETQYF | TGTGCCAGCAGCGTCCGGGAACTCCAAGAGACCCAGTACTTC
TRBD1 | NA | TRBJ1-2 | TRBV29-1 | CSVEEDRGLGYGYTF | TGCAGCGTTGAAGAAGACAGGGGACTTGGCTATGGCTACACCTTC
TRBD2 | many | TRBJ2-2 | TRBV20-1 | CRSGVPGELFF | TGCAGGAGCGGGGTTCCCGGGGAGCTGTTTTTT
NA | NA | TRBJ2-3 | TRBV9 | CASSVGHRALTDTQYF | TGTGCCAGCAGCGTAGGGCACAGGGCCCTCACAGATACGCAGTATTTT
TRBD1 | few | TRBJ1-1 | TRBV30 | CAWTLYRTGGLNTEAFF | TGTGCCTGGACTCTATACCGGACAGGGGGCCTGAACACTGAAGCTTTCTTT
TRBD2 | NA | TRBJ2-1 | TRBV7-8 | CASRTSPYNEQFF | TGTGCCTCCAGGACTAGCCCTTACAATGAGCAGTTCTTC
TRBD1 | NA | TRBJ2-5 | TRBV2 | CASSVPGGKETQYF | TGTGCCAGCAGTGTTCCAGGGGGTAAAGAGACCCAGTACTTC
NA | NA | TRBJ2-7 | TRBV7-8 | CASSLKLAGYEQYF | TGTGCCAGCAGCTTAAAGCTCGCAGGCTACGAGCAGTACTTC
TRBD1 | NA | TRBJ2-2 | TRBV4-3 | CASSQDLHRGDTGELFF | TGCGCCAGCAGCCAAGATCTCCACAGGGGAGACACCGGGGAGCTGTTTTTT
TRBD1 | NA | TRBJ1-2 | TRBV5-4 | CASSLGDRGKYGYTF | TGTGCCAGCAGCTTGGGAGACAGGGGGAAGTATGGCTACACCTTC
TRBD2 | NA | TRBJ2-3 | TRBV10-3 | CAISGRGFSTDTQYF | TGTGCCATCAGCGGGCGGGGGTTTAGCACAGATACGCAGTATTTT
NA | NA | TRBJ2-1 | TRBV4-1 | CASSQEWRGLYNEQFF | TGCGCCAGCAGCCAAGAGTGGCGGGGCCTTTACAATGAGCAGTTCTTC